What follows are 20 T cell receptor beta chains derived from one specimen sequenced in a study of cytomegalovirus exposure and HLA in healthy donors. Primers: 60 Vbeta forward and 13 Jbeta reverse. The protocol was immunoSEQ multiplex PCR, while the TCRdb copy is restricted to in-frame clones and leaves out a portion. The data hold over 150,000 clones, with more than 65% observed a single time. Sequencing was performed on PBMCs. The receptors here all came from a girl aged 2 to 10 in good health and CMV-seropositive.

V is TRBV7-9 and J is TRBJ1-5, with D possibly TRBD1 on 6 matching bases. The ends were cut back, 7 bases at V and 4 bases at J, with 11 bases in the middle. The germline V gene has CDR1 SEHNR and CDR2 FQNEAQ (reference sequence). This CDR3 region has 13 residues. The CDR3 nucleotides are TGTGCCAGCACTCGGGACACAAATCAGCCCCAGCATTTT. This sequence encodes CASTRDTNQPQHF.

The rearrangement joins TRBV28 to TRBJ1-2, with D unclear. Looked up from germline, CDR1 is MDHEN and CDR2 is SYDVKM. Trimming removed 5 bases at V and 5 bases at J, with 9 bases between. The CDR3 runs to 12 residues. The CDR3 DNA reads as TGTGCCAGCAGTGACTACCGTTATGGCTACACCTTC. It is translated as CASSDYRYGYTF.

The chain employs TRBV4-1 and TRBJ1-2; 10 bases map to TRBD1. V lost 3 bases and J lost 7; bases outside the gene matches: 5. The CDR3 covers 14 residues. The germline V gene has CDR1 MGHRA and CDR2 YSYEKL. CDR3 nucleotide sequence: TGCGCCAGCAGCCACCCCGGGACAGGGGCTGGCTACACCTTC. Its protein is CASSHPGTGAGYTF.

The chain has TRBV11-2 and TRBJ2-3; 7 bases align to TRBD2. Germline trimming cut 3 bases from V and 1 base from J; bases unmatched to any gene: 4. CDR1 is SGHAT, CDR2 FQNNGV, per germline. The CDR3 has 15 residues. The CDR3 region has the DNA TGTGCCAGCAGCTTTAGGCTAGCGGGCACAGATACGCAGTATTTT. Amino acid sequence: CASSFRLAGTDTQYF.

Written as DNA, the CDR3 is TGTGCCAGCAGTTTCACCACCCTTGGGGGCATTATTCCCTTTTCCTCTGGAAACACCATATATTTT. Translated: CASSFTTLGGIIPFSSGNTIYF. The chain joins TRBV21-1 to TRBJ1-3; TRBD1 is the table's D call, not checked against the DNA. TRBV21-1 is a listed pseudogene. There are 22 residues in the CDR3.

The V call is TRBV5-8, the J call TRBJ1-3; D is perhaps TRBD1 (5 bases). This CDR3 spans 19 amino acids. CDR1 SGHTS and CDR2 YDEGEE come from the germline V gene. Trimming cost V 3 bases and J 0 bases, with 22 bases left between them. CDR3 protein: CASSSTRFKTEHSGNTIYF. DNA of the CDR3: TGTGCCAGCAGCTCAACTCGGTTTAAGACAGAACACTCTGGAAACACCATATATTTT. The full variable domain, rest sourced from reference TRBV5-8 and TRBJ1-3, is EAGVTQSPTHLIKTRGQQATLRCSPISGHTSVYWYQQALGLGLQFLLWYDEGEERNRGNFPPRFSGRQFPNYSSELNVNALELEDSALYLCASSSTRFKTEHSGNTIYFGEGSWLTVV.

The V and J genes are TRBV21-1 and TRBJ1-3. TRBV21-1 is given as a pseudogene. The CDR3 is 13 amino acids. CDR3 protein: CASSIRSGNTIYF. The CDR3 nucleotides read TGTGCCAGCTCTATTCGGTCTGGAAACACCATATATTTT.

The chain uses TRBV6-5 and TRBJ2-1; D is perhaps TRBD1 (5 bases). The CDR3 is 14 amino acids. The V gene's germline CDR1 is MNHEY and CDR2 SVGAGI. As DNA, the CDR3 is TGTGCGCAGACAGCCCCTTACCTACTCAATGAGCAGTTCTTC. Encoded protein: CAQTAPYLLNEQFF.

The V gene is TRBV21-1, the J gene TRBJ2-7; the table's TRBD2 call for D was not verified on the DNA. TRBV21-1 is tagged as a pseudogene. CDR3 length: 14 residues. CDR3 sequence reads: CASSLASPGNEQYF. The CDR3 DNA reads TGTGCCAGCAGTTTGGCCTCCCCCGGGAACGAGCAGTACTTC.

This clone was found a few times. V gene TRBV6-6 combines with J gene TRBJ2-7, with 7 bases identical to TRBD1. This CDR3 comprises 14 residues. Trimming cost V 6 bases and J 3 bases; bases outside gene matches: 8. Germline CDR1 and CDR2: MNHNY and SVGAGI (reference sequence). The CDR3 nucleotides are TGTGCCAGCAGCCATTCACAGGGGTTCTACGAGCAGTACTTC. Its protein is CASSHSQGFYEQYF.

CDR3 DNA sequence: TGTGCCAGCAGCTTGGCAGTAGCGGGGGGTACAGATACGCAGTATTTT. Protein sequence: CASSLAVAGGTDTQYF. The chain has TRBV5-6 and TRBJ2-3, with TRBD2 matching over 10 bases. Trimming cost V 0 bases and J 3 bases; bases outside gene matches: 4. CDR1 SGHDT and CDR2 YYEEEE come from the germline V gene. The CDR3 sequence is 16 residues long.

The V call is TRBV5-1, the J call TRBJ2-3; 9 bases are a match to TRBD2. The V segment lost 3 bases and the J segment 1 base; nucleotides outside the gene matches: 15. The CDR3 contains 19 residues. CDR1 and CDR2 from the germline V gene are SGHRS and YFSETQ. This chain's CDR3 is CASSSVIAGEWRGTDTQYF. The CDR3 region has the DNA TGCGCCAGCAGCTCAGTCATAGCGGGAGAGTGGCGGGGCACAGATACGCAGTATTTT.

This sequence joins TRBV6-5 and TRBJ2-1; D call uncertain. The germline V gene encodes CDR1 MNHEY and CDR2 SVGAGI. The V end lost 6 bases, the J end lost 6 bases, and 12 bases lay between the germline ends. CDR3 length equals 13 residues. The CDR3 bases are TGTGCCAGCAGCCTAAGAGCCGCCAATGAGCAGTTCTTC. Translated, it gives CASSLRAANEQFF.

V and J are TRBV28 and TRBJ1-5, with a tentative D call TRBD1 (6 bases). V lost 5 bases and J lost 6, with 17 bases in between. The CDR3 sequence is 15 residues long. Germline V lookup: CDR1 MDHEN, CDR2 SYDVKM. The CDR3 bases are TGTGCCAGCAGTCCCCCCGCAGGGGTAGGTCAGCCCCAGCATTTT. Translating it yields CASSPPAGVGQPQHF.

The chain carries TRBV10-3 and TRBJ2-7; D is possibly TRBD2 (5 bases). CDR1 is ENHRY and CDR2 is SYGVKD in the germline V gene. The CDR3 is 15 amino acids. V gave up 3 bases and J gave up 2 bases, with 14 bases separating them. This CDR3 reads CAISERGSPTYEQYF. The CDR3 DNA follows: TGTGCCATCAGTGAACGAGGGAGCCCTACCTACGAGCAGTACTTC.

This clone was counted only a few times. The gene calls are TRBV18 and TRBJ2-7, with D perhaps matching TRBD2 (5 bases). The germline gives CDR1 KGHSH, CDR2 LQKENI. Trimming took 3 bases from V and 2 from J, leaving 14 bases between them. CDR3 length: 15 residues. DNA of the CDR3: TGTGCCAGCTCACCCTCGACCCCGGGGACCTACGAGCAGTACTTC. Translation gives CASSPSTPGTYEQYF.

The table lists this clone with a few counts. V is TRBV11-3 and J is TRBJ1-4; weak D call: TRBD1 (5 bases). The germline CDR1 and CDR2 sequences are SGHNT and YENEEA. V was shortened by 5 bases and J by 4 bases, with 8 bases between the two germline ends. The length of the CDR3 is 13 residues. The CDR3 DNA reads as TGTGCCAGCAGCCAAGGGGTTAATGAAAAACTGTTTTTT. It specifies CASSQGVNEKLFF. Combining the CDR3 with reference TRBV11-3 and TRBJ1-4 gives the whole variable domain EAGVVQSPRYKIIEKKQPVAFWCNPISGHNTLYWYLQNLGQGPELLIRYENEEAVDDSQLPKDRFSAERLKGVDSTLKIQPAELGDSAVYLCASSQGVNEKLFFGSGTQLSVL.

Of note for this clone: One end of the junction fails to match germline, which may point to a read error. The V call is TRBV5-1, the J call TRBJ2-1; 16 positions agree with TRBD2. This CDR3 has 18 residues. CDR1 is SGHRS, CDR2 YFSETQ, per germline. The CDR3 protein is CASSRSGTSGGAYNEQFF. The CDR3 nucleotides read TGCGCCAGCAGCCGATCCGGGACTAGCGGGGGGGCCTATAATGAGCAGTTCTTC.

V and J are TRBV29-1 and TRBJ1-2, with a tentative D call TRBD1 (6 bases). Between the trimmed V and J ends, which lost 4 bases and 6 bases, there was a span of 15 bases. The CDR3 totals 13 residues. Germline CDR1 SQVTM, CDR2 ANQGSEA. This CDR3 is CSVADSGYDGYTF. The CDR3 region has the DNA TGCAGCGTTGCGGACAGTGGATACGATGGCTACACCTTC.

The CDR3 region is CASSSPGQGSDTQYF. The CDR3, as DNA: TGTGCCAGCAGTTCCCCGGGACAGGGGTCAGATACGCAGTATTTT. The gene calls are TRBV28 and TRBJ2-3; 10 bases line up with TRBD1. The CDR3 covers 15 residues. With 4 bases clipped from V and 4 bases from J, the junction kept 5 bases outside the gene matches. The V gene's germline CDR1 is MDHEN and CDR2 SYDVKM.